The present T cell receptor (beta chain) was sequenced within a study of T cell responses to AZD1222 COVID-19 vaccine. A remark on this clone: Its antigen is still unknown.

The protocol was immunoSEQ multiplex PCR, while the TCRdb copy is restricted to in-frame clones and leaves out a portion. This sample has about 160,000 clones, with 88% found just once. Study-wide results and caveats: Nearly half of the spike-specific TCRs reportedly recognize variant regions that carry no mutations.

This TCR derives from an adult in good health. This specimen was peripheral blood, taken on day 0 of AZD1222 vaccination.

The CDR3 spells CASSLPPFGQGAVEQYF. The CDR3 DNA is TGTGCCAGCAGCTTACCCCCATTTGGACAGGGGGCAGTCGAGCAGTACTTC. The V gene is TRBV7-6, the J gene TRBJ2-7; 11 positions agree with TRBD1. The CDR3 spans 17 residues. With V trimmed by 2 bases and J by 6 bases, 12 bases remained unmatched. Germline V gene data show CDR1 as SGHVS and CDR2 as FNYEAQ. Full variable domain (outside the CDR3, taken from reference TRBV7-6 and TRBJ2-7): GAGVSQSPRYKVTKRGQDVALRCDPISGHVSLYWYRQALGQGPEFLTYFNYEAQQDKSGLPNDRFSAERPEGSISTLTIQRTEQRDSAMYRCASSLPPFGQGAVEQYFGPGTRLTVT.